One T cell receptor beta chain is described in this entry. Categorization into cohorts depended on clinical history that participants reported. Within 2 weeks before study entry, exposed participants met a COVID-19 case. V lost 5 bases and J 0 bases, leaving 9 bases between the germline ends. From germline, CDR1 is SGHNT and CDR2 YYREEE (reference sequence). This CDR3 contains 15 residues. The data stem from a study of blood T cell repertoires in COVID-19. Background on the study: Both acute and convalescent COVID-19 samples were obtained from the United States, Italy and Spain.

As processed by the authors: Scientists estimated how many nucleated cells there were by amplifying reference gene primers. Using immunoSEQ multiplex PCR, the repertoire was profiled, and TCRdb retains in-frame clones only, with some absent. D and trimming were read from the DNA, whereas the V and J calls and clone size are those reported in that table. The repertoire holds roughly 240,000 clones, under 90% seen once, with 3% to 4.5% in the top ten. The receptor was derived from a middle-aged woman who had been exposed to COVID-19. Sample: PBMCs or T cells enriched from blood (not recorded which). The chain employs TRBV5-4 and TRBJ2-6; no firm D call. The CDR3 loop reads CASSLPSSGANVLTF. The CDR3 DNA sequence: TGTGCCAGCAGTCTCCCTAGCTCTGGGGCCAACGTCCTGACTTTC.